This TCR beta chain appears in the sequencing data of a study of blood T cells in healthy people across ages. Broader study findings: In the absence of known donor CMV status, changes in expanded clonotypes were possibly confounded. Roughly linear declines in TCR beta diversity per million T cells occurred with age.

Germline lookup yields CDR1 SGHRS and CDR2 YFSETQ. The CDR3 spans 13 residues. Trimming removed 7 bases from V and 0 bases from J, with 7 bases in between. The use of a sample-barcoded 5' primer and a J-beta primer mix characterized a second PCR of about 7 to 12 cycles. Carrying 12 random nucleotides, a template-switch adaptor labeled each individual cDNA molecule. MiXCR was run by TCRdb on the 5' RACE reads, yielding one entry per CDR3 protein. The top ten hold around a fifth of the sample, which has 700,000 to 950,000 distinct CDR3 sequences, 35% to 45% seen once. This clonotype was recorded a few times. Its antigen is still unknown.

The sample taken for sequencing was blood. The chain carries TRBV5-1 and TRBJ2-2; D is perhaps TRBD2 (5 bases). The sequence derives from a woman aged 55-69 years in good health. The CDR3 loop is CASGETNTGELFF. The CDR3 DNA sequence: TGCGCCAGCGGGGAGACGAACACCGGGGAGCTGTTTTTT.